The present TCR beta chain was sequenced within a study of OX40 agonist ivuxolimab in advanced cancers. Using immunoSEQ multiplex PCR, the repertoire was profiled, and TCRdb retains in-frame clones only, with some absent. The repertoire consists of about 68,000 clones, with around 83% occurring once and the leading ten covering under 2%. The germline CDR1 and CDR2 sequences are DFQATT and SNEGSKA (reference sequence). This CDR3 comprises 11 residues. V was cut by 5 bases and J by 2 bases, with 6 bases left in between. The V and J genes are TRBV20-1 and TRBJ2-5; no clear D gene. The material sequenced was CD4+ or CD8+ T cells sorted from blood, taken in a trial of the OX40 agonist ivuxolimab. This sequence originates from an adult with an advanced solid tumor such as melanoma, head and neck, liver or kidney cancer. The CDR3 DNA reads TGCAGTGCTGCCACTCAAGAGACCCAGTACTTC. Protein: CSAATQETQYF.